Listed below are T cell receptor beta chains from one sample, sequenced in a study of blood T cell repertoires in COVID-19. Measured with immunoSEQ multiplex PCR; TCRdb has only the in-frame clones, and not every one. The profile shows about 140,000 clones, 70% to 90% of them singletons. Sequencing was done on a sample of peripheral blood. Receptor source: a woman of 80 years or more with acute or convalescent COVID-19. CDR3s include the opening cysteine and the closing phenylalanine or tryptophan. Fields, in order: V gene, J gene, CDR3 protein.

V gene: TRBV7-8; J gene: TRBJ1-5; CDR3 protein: CASSRLMGAGNQPQHF
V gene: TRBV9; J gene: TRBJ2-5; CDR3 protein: CASSVVLAGGPQYF
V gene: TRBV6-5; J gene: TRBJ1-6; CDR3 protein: CASSRADYSPLHF
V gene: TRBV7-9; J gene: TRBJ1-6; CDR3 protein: CASSLSGDSPLHF
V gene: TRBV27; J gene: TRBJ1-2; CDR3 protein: CASSPTPGQGSLPLYGYTF
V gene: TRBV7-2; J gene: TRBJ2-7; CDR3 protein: CASRIGLAGAYEQYF
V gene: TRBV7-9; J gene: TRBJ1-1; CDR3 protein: CASSPHTGYNTEAFF
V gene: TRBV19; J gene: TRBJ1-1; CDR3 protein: CASSGRVQGNTEAFF
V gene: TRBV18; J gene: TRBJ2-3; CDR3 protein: CASSPRASGGDTQYF
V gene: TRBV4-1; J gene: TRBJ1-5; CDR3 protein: CASSQVGGNQPQHF
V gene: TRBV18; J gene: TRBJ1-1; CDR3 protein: CASSPPSSRANTEAFF
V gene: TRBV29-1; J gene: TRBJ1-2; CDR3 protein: CSVHDRGGNYGYTF
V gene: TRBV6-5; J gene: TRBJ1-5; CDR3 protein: CASSIQGGSNQPQHF
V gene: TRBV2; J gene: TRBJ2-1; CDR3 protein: CASSESRAGEQFF
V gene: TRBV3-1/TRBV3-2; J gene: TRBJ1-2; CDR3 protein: CASSRGAGQGHYGYTF
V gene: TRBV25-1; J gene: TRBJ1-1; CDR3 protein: CASSIVAQRATEAFF
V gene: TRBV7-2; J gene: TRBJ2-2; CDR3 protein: CASSLTHTGELFF
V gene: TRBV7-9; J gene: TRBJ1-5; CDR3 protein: CASSPEGQPQHF
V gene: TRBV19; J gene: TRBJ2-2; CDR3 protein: CASSSRGGSPNTGELFF
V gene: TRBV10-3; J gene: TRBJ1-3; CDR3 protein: CAISSGQSSGNTIYF
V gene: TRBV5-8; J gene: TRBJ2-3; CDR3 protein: CASSRGQGAGDTQYF
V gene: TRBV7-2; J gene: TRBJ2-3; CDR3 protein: CASSLGTSGGGTQYF
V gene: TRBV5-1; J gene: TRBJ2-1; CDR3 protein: CASSLRDSYNEQFF
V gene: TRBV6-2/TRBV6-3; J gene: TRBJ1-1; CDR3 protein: CASSSFRTVLNTEAFF
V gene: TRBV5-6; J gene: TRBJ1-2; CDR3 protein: CASSPGWGQVYGYTF
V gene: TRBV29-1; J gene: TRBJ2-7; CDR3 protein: CSVEDGRAYEQYF
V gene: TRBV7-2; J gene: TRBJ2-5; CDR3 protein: CASSLATSGGWETQYF
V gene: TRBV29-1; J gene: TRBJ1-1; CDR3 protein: CSVEVTANTEAFF
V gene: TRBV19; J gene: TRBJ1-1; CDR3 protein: CASSSRTLYTEAFF
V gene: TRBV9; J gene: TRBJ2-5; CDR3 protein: CASSPRTSGGVETQYF
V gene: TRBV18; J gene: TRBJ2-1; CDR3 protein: CASSLGQGEGSVQFF
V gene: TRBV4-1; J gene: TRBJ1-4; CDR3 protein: CASSQVQVAGQGAKLFF
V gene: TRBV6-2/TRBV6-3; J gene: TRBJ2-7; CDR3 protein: CASSYKSVYSYEQYF
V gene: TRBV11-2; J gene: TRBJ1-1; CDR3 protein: CASSFVESTEAFF
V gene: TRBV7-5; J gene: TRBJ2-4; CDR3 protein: CARSFPNFDRGRDPNIQYF
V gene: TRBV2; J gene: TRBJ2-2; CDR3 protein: CASTVGGAMNTGELFF
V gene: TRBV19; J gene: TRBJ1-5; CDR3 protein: CASRHIVGGARQPQHF
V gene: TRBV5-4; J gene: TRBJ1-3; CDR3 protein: CASSLGAPGAGNTIYF
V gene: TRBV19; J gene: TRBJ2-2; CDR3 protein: CASSIPFTGELFF
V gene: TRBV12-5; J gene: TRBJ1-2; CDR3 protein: CASGLGVTTGEFGYTF
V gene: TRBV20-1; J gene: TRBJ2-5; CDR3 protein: CSASGEETQYF
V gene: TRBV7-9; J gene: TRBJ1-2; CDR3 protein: CASSPAGTASLHTF
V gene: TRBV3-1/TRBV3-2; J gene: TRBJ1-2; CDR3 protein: CASSQEHSGGYGYTF
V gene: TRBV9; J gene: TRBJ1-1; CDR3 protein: CASSQRLMNTEAFF
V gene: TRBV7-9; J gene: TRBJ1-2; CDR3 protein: CASSLDGGPYGYTF
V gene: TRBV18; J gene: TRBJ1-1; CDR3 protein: CASSPRRGDGTEAFF
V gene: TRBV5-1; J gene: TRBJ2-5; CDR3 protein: CASSLSGGETQYF
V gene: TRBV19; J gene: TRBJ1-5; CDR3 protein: CASSTVGQGSNQPQHF
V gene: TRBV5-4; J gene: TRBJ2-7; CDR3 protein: CASSKGGLAGEYEQYF
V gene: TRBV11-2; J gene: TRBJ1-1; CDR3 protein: CASSLQGPLLTEAFF
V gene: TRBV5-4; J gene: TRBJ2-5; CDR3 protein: CASSLDGTLQETQYF
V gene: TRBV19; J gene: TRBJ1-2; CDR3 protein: CASSIAGPLPYGYTF
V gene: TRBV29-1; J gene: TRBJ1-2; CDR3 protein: CSVERGKTGVDTF
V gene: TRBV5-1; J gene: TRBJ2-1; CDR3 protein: CASSTQGSYNEQFF
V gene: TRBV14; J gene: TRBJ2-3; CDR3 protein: CASSQDPGAPDTQYF
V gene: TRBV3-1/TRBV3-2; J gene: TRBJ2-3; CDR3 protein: CASSQDTTSGGTDTQYF
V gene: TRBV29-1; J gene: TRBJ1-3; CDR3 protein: CSANTGQGNTIYF
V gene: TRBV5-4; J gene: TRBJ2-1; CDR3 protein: CASSLWGAYNEQFF
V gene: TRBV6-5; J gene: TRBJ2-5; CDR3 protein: CASRKQGGQETQYF